A selection of T cell receptor beta chains follows, all from one sample in a study of OX40 agonist ivuxolimab in advanced cancers. TCRdb's table, derived via immunoSEQ multiplex PCR, lists solely in-frame clones and lacks some. The data show 90,000 to 120,000 clones, approximately 90% seen once. Sequencing was performed on CD4+ or CD8+ T cells sorted from blood, taken in a trial of the OX40 agonist ivuxolimab. These TCRs come from an adult with an advanced solid tumor such as melanoma, head and neck, liver or kidney cancer. CDR3s include the opening cysteine and the closing phenylalanine or tryptophan. D genes are given only for firm matches. Clone sizes are given selectively: once, few, many, or a class where the clone is expanded.

d_call: TRBD1
j_call: TRBJ1-1
v_call: TRBV5-1
clone_size: -
cdr3_aa: CASSSQRTGGAEGVNTEAFF
cdr3_nt: TGCGCCAGCAGCTCCCAAAGGACAGGGGGCGCAGAAGGAGTAAACACTGAAGCTTTCTTT

d_call: -
j_call: TRBJ2-4
v_call: TRBV29-1
clone_size: -
cdr3_aa: CSVETGLIQYF
cdr3_nt: TGCAGCGTTGAAACAGGGTTGATTCAGTACTTC

d_call: -
j_call: TRBJ2-5
v_call: TRBV28
clone_size: -
cdr3_aa: CASSIGGSGSQRGQYF
cdr3_nt: TGTGCCAGCAGCATCGGCGGGTCGGGCAGCCAGAGGGGCCAGTACTTC

d_call: -
j_call: TRBJ2-7
v_call: TRBV5-1
clone_size: -
cdr3_aa: CASSGGGGLTYEQYF
cdr3_nt: TGCGCCAGCAGCGGTGGCGGCGGACTGACCTACGAGCAGTACTTC

d_call: -
j_call: TRBJ1-5
v_call: TRBV19
clone_size: -
cdr3_aa: CASRSQGSSQPQHF
cdr3_nt: TGTGCCAGTAGATCGCAGGGGTCTAGTCAGCCCCAGCATTTT

d_call: -
j_call: TRBJ2-7
v_call: TRBV11-1
clone_size: once
cdr3_aa: CASSSGTRAYEQYF
cdr3_nt: TGTGCCAGCAGTTCAGGGACCAGGGCATACGAGCAGTACTTC

d_call: -
j_call: TRBJ1-2
v_call: TRBV6-5
clone_size: -
cdr3_aa: CASSSQGTNYGYTF
cdr3_nt: TGTGCCAGCAGTTCCCAGGGGACCAACTATGGCTACACCTTC

d_call: TRBD1
j_call: TRBJ1-4
v_call: TRBV27
clone_size: once
cdr3_aa: CASSLKGQGYEKLFF
cdr3_nt: TGTGCCAGCAGTTTAAAGGGACAGGGGTATGAAAAACTGTTTTTT

d_call: TRBD1
j_call: TRBJ2-7
v_call: TRBV6-5
clone_size: -
cdr3_aa: CASSKGTGDTYEQYF
cdr3_nt: TGTGCCAGCAGCAAAGGGACAGGCGACACCTACGAGCAGTACTTC

d_call: TRBD1
j_call: TRBJ2-1
v_call: TRBV18
clone_size: -
cdr3_aa: CASSPWTGISYNEQFF
cdr3_nt: TGTGCCAGCTCACCCTGGACAGGGATCTCCTACAATGAGCAGTTCTTC

d_call: -
j_call: TRBJ2-2
v_call: TRBV27
clone_size: -
cdr3_aa: CASSLSLSTGELFF
cdr3_nt: TGTGCCAGCAGTTTATCTTTGAGCACCGGGGAGCTGTTTTTT

d_call: -
j_call: TRBJ2-2
v_call: TRBV14
clone_size: -
cdr3_aa: CASSPYRVTGELFF
cdr3_nt: TGTGCCAGCAGCCCGTATAGGGTTACCGGGGAGCTGTTTTTT

d_call: -
j_call: TRBJ2-1
v_call: TRBV28
clone_size: few
cdr3_aa: CASSLVIGDEQFF
cdr3_nt: TGTGCCAGCAGTTTAGTTATAGGGGATGAGCAGTTCTTC

d_call: TRBD2
j_call: TRBJ2-2
v_call: TRBV4-2
clone_size: -
cdr3_aa: CASSPAGGTGELFF
cdr3_nt: TGTGCCAGCTCCCCAGCGGGAGGGACCGGGGAGCTGTTTTTT

d_call: TRBD1
j_call: TRBJ1-5
v_call: TRBV30
clone_size: -
cdr3_aa: CAWSYTGAQPQHF
cdr3_nt: TGTGCCTGGAGCTATACAGGGGCTCAGCCCCAGCATTTT

d_call: -
j_call: TRBJ1-2
v_call: TRBV29-1
clone_size: -
cdr3_aa: CSVYYGYTF
cdr3_nt: TGCAGCGTCTACTATGGCTACACCTTC

d_call: TRBD1
j_call: TRBJ1-1
v_call: TRBV2
clone_size: -
cdr3_aa: CASSDLRDRTEQNTEAFF
cdr3_nt: TGTGCCAGCAGTGACCTCCGGGACAGGACCGAACAGAACACTGAAGCTTTCTTT

d_call: TRBD2
j_call: TRBJ2-5
v_call: TRBV6-5
clone_size: -
cdr3_aa: CASSYGGSGLETQYF
cdr3_nt: TGTGCCAGCAGTTACGGCGGGAGCGGGCTGGAGACCCAGTACTTC

d_call: -
j_call: TRBJ2-5
v_call: TRBV18
clone_size: -
cdr3_aa: CASSPSETQYF
cdr3_nt: TGTGCCAGCTCACCCTCGGAGACCCAGTACTTC

d_call: TRBD1
j_call: TRBJ2-7
v_call: TRBV18
clone_size: -
cdr3_aa: CASSPGQGISEQYF
cdr3_nt: TGTGCCAGCTCACCCGGACAGGGGATCAGCGAGCAGTACTTC

d_call: -
j_call: TRBJ1-2
v_call: TRBV5-4
clone_size: -
cdr3_aa: CASSLGVGGNDGYTF
cdr3_nt: TGTGCCAGCAGCCTCGGAGTCGGGGGAAACGATGGCTACACCTTC

d_call: -
j_call: TRBJ1-5
v_call: TRBV5-1
clone_size: few
cdr3_aa: CASSPGRGGNQPQHF
cdr3_nt: TGCGCCAGCAGCCCGGGCAGGGGCGGCAATCAGCCCCAGCATTTT

d_call: TRBD1
j_call: TRBJ2-4
v_call: TRBV6-1
clone_size: once
cdr3_aa: CASSEPTGGAAKNIQYF
cdr3_nt: TGTGCCAGCAGTGAACCTACAGGGGGAGCGGCCAAAAACATTCAGTACTTC